This TCR beta chain was obtained from a study of blood T cell repertoires in COVID-19. The wider study: Nucleic acid was either cDNA or gDNA, and it came from T cells, B-cell-depleted T cells, or PBMCs.

The CDR3 loop spans 14 amino acids. Trimming removed 2 bases from V and 4 bases from J, with 11 bases in between. Germline CDR1 and CDR2: MGHDK and SYGVNS. Participant ages covered about 18 to 100 years across 24 US areas. The recovered donors of Cohort 3 showed two negative PCRs, clearance, or symptom resolution. Using immunoSEQ multiplex PCR, the repertoire was profiled, and TCRdb retains in-frame clones only, with some absent. The sample holds roughly 330,000 clones, approximately 90% seen once. V and J are TRBV25-1 and TRBJ1-2, with a tentative D call TRBD1 (5 bases). This receptor was taken from a woman in her 30s who had recovered from COVID-19. What was sequenced was PBMCs or T cells enriched from blood (not recorded which). In DNA form, the CDR3 reads TGTGCCAGCAGTGAAGGTGGGGCGGTCTATGGCTACACCTTC. This encodes CASSEGGAVYGYTF.